The clone carrying this T cell receptor beta chain has just one count. The target antigen is unknown. This CDR3 comprises 14 residues. With 2 bases removed from V and 3 bases from J, the gap between germline ends came to 10 bases. The germline V gene has CDR1 SGHVS and CDR2 FNYEAQ. The record originates from a study of cytomegalovirus exposure and HLA in healthy donors. Study details: Previous work identified roughly 120 million unique TCR beta sequences from around 200 million T cells. General study points: Later analysis identified several of the most significant clusters that appeared linked to common viral pathogens. Most TCR sequences showed up rarely, but some public TCRs showed up in many donors.

Both 60 Vbeta primers and 13 Jbeta primers went into the PCR. Produced via immunoSEQ multiplex PCR; TCRdb's table is partial and in-frame only. The sample consists of 150,000 or so clones, around 82% of them appearing once. The receptor was derived from a man aged 45-60 years in good health and CMV-seronegative. The chain recombines TRBV7-6 with TRBJ1-1, with no clear D. The specimen was PBMCs. CDR3 nucleotides: TGTGCCAGCAGCTTAAAGGCGGAGGACACTGAAGCTTTCTTT. Its protein is CASSLKAEDTEAFF. The full variable domain, its missing parts supplied by reference TRBV7-6 and TRBJ1-1, is GAGVSQSPRYKVTKRGQDVALRCDPISGHVSLYWYRQALGQGPEFLTYFNYEAQQDKSGLPNDRFSAERPEGSISTLTIQRTEQRDSAMYRCASSLKAEDTEAFFGQGTRLTVV.